The following is a T cell receptor beta chain sequence with its context. CDR3 length: 15 amino acids. Looked up from germline, CDR1 is SGHRS and CDR2 is YFSETQ. The V gene lost 0 bases and the J gene lost 2 bases, with 8 bases spanning the gap. As for time point: pretreatment peripheral blood. Metastatic or locally advanced urothelial carcinoma was present in the patients. The sample originates from a study of PD-L1 blockade in urothelial cancer. Whole-study context: Blood analysis occurred 3 weeks (second dose) and 6 weeks after treatment start. The median T cell count in blood samples was 140,000 to 150,000.

Synthetic analogs of TCR templates were spiked into every PCR. Produced via immunoSEQ multiplex PCR; TCRdb's table is partial and in-frame only. The sample includes 100,000 to 150,000 clones, 84% of them seen just once. This clonotype was obtained from a man aged 50 to 59 with urothelial cancer. The V and J genes are TRBV5-1 and TRBJ2-2; D remains ambiguous. Sequencing was performed on PBMCs, taken around atezolizumab (anti-PD-L1) treatment. The DNA for the CDR3 is TGCGCCAGCAGCTTGGCCGGTCCAAACACCGGGGAGCTGTTTTTT. Translated: CASSLAGPNTGELFF.